These 6 T cell receptor beta chains were all obtained from the same sample, sequenced in a study of identical twins. Each CDR3 protein gets one entry after TCRdb re-called the 5' RACE reads with MiXCR. In the table there are under 300,000 distinct CDR3 sequences, about 14% of which are singletons. Sequenced sample: memory (CD45RO+) T cells sorted from blood. The receptor source for this set is a woman aged 18-29 years in good health.

This clonotype was detected a few times. The V call is TRBV6-1, the J call TRBJ2-7; the D gene is possibly TRBD1 (6 bases). Germline assignment: CDR1 MNHNS and CDR2 SASEGT. The CDR3 is 14 residues long. V lost 7 bases to trimming and J lost 2 bases, with 15 bases between them. The CDR3 spells CASTDQGLAYEQYF. The DNA of the CDR3 is TGTGCCAGCACGGACCAGGGGTTGGCCTACGAGCAGTACTTC.

On this clonotype itself: This may be a read error, as it is one base from a much larger clone. The chain combines TRBV20-1 with TRBJ2-3, with D possibly matching TRBD2 (6 bases). Germline loops: CDR1 DFQATT, CDR2 SNEGSKA (reference sequence). CDR3 size: 15 residues. Here the CDR3 DNA reads TGCTGTGCTGACATCAGCGGGCCGCGCACAGATACGCAGTATTTT. It yields the protein CCADISGPRTDTQYF.

At least ten counts were recorded for this clonotype. The V gene is TRBV10-3, the J gene TRBJ2-3, with D unclear. In germline, CDR1 is ENHRY, CDR2 SYGVKD. CDR3 length: 12 amino acids. V was trimmed by 0 bases and J by 3 bases, leaving 1 base between them. The CDR3 DNA is TGTGCCATCAGTGAGTCAACAGATACGCAGTATTTT. Residues: CAISESTDTQYF.

The chain combines TRBV3-1 with TRBJ2-7, with TRBD2 matching 7 bases. There are 14 residues in the CDR3. The V and J ends lost 4 bases and 9 bases, in that order; junction bases with no gene match: 12. Germline V gene sequence: CDR1 LGHDT, CDR2 YNNKEL (reference sequence). The CDR3 here is CASSLFGGRGSQYF. CDR3 in DNA: TGTGCCAGCAGCCTCTTTGGCGGGAGAGGTTCGCAGTACTTC.

This chain uses TRBV5-5 with TRBJ2-7; 11 nucleotides line up with TRBD2. CDR3 length: 15 amino acids. Per the germline V gene, CDR1 is SGHKS and CDR2 is YYEKEE (reference sequence). V trimming: 4 bases; J trimming: 2 bases; junction bases outside the gene matches: 5. The CDR3 region is CASSRGTSGAYEQYF. CDR3 nucleotide sequence: TGTGCCAGCAGCCGAGGGACTAGCGGAGCCTACGAGCAGTACTTC.

This clonotype was observed at least ten times. The V gene is TRBV5-5, the J gene TRBJ1-1, with unresolved D. The V end lost 5 bases, the J end lost 1 base, and 15 bases lay between the germline ends. Per the germline V gene, CDR1 is SGHKS and CDR2 is YYEKEE (reference sequence). This CDR3 has 15 amino acids. CDR3 loop: CASSLDLNTNTEAFF. The CDR3 nucleotides read TGTGCCAGCAGTTTAGACCTCAATACGAACACTGAAGCTTTCTTT.